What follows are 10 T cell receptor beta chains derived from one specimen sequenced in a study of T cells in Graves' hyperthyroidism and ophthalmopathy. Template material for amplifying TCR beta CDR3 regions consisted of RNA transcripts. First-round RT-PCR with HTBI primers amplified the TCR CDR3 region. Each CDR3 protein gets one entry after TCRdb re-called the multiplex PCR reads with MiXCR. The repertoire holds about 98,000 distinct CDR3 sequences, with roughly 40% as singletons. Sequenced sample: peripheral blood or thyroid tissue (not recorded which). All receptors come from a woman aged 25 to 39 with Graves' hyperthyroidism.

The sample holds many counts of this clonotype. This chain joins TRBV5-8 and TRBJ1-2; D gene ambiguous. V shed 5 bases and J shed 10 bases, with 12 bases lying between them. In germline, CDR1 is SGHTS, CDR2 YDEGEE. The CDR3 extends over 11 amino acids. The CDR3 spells CASRDAVDYTF. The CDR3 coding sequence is TGTGCCAGCAGGGACGCGGTGGACTACACCTTC.

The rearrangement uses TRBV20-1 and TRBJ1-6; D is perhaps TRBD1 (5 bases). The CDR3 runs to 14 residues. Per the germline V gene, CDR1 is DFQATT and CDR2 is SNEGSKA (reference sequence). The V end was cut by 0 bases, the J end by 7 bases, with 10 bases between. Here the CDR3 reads CSARDPQGNSPLHF. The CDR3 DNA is TGCAGTGCTAGAGACCCCCAGGGCAATTCACCCCTCCACTTT.

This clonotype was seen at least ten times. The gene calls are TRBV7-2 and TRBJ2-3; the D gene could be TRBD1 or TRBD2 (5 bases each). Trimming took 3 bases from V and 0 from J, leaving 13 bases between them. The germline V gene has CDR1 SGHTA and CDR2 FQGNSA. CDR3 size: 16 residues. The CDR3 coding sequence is TGTGCCAGCAGCTTCCAGGGCAGGACTAGCACAGATACGCAGTATTTT. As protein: CASSFQGRTSTDTQYF.

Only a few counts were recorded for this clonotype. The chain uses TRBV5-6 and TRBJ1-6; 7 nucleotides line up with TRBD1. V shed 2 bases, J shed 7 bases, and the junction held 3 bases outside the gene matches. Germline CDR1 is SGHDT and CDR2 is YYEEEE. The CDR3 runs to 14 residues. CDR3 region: CASSFRRGNSPLHF. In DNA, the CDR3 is TGTGCCAGCAGCTTCCGCAGGGGGAATTCACCCCTCCACTTT.

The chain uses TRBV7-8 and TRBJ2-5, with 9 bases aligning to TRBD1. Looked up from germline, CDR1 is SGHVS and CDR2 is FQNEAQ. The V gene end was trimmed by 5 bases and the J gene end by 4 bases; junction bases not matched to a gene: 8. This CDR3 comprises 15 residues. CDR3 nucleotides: TGTGCCAGCAGCATCTACAGGGGGCCTACAGAGACCCAGTACTTC. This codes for CASSIYRGPTETQYF.

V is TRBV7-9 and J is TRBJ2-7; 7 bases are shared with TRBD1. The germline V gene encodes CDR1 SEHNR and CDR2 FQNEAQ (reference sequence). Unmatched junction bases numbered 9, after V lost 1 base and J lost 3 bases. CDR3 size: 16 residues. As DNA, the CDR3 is TGTGCCAGCAGCTTAGGATGGGACAGCTCCCTCTACGAGCAGTACTTC. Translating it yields CASSLGWDSSLYEQYF.

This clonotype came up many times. Written as DNA, the CDR3 is TGTGCCAGCAGTTACGGACGGACACTCTCTGGAAACACCATATATTTT. It specifies CASSYGRTLSGNTIYF. The genes are TRBV6-6 and TRBJ1-3; TRBD1 might be the D (5 bases). The V gene's germline CDR1 is MNHNY and CDR2 SVGAGI (reference sequence). The CDR3 is 16 amino acids. V was pared by 2 bases and J by 0 bases, with 11 bases between.

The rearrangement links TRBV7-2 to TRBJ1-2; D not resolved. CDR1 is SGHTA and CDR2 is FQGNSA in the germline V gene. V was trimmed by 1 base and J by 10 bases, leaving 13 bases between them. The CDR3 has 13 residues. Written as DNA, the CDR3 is TGTGCCAGCAGCTTAGAGTTAGGGCGGACCTACACCTTC. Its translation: CASSLELGRTYTF.

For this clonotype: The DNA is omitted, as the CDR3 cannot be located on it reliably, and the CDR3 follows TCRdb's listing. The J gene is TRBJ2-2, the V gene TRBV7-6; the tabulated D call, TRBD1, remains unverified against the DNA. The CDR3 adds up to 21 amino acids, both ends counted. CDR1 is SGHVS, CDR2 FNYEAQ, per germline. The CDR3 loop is CASSLDRYEQYFGPGTRELFF.

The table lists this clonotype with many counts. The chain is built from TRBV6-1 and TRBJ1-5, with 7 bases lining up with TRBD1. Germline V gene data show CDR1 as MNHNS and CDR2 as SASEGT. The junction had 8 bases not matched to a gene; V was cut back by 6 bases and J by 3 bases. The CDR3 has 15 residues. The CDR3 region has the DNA TGTGCCAGCAGCGTCACAGGGGCCTTCAATCAGCCCCAGCATTTT. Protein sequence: CASSVTGAFNQPQHF.